This T cell receptor beta chain emerged from a study of blood T cell repertoires in COVID-19. About the study: There were acute and convalescent COVID-19 samples, and they came from the United States, Italy and Spain.

In germline, CDR1 is SNHLY, CDR2 FYNNEI. Trimming removed 4 bases from V and 10 bases from J, with 14 bases in between. The CDR3 sequence is 13 residues long. TCRdb keeps only in-frame clones here, not all; method: immunoSEQ multiplex PCR. This table holds around 260,000 clones, 89% found once. Sequencing was performed on peripheral blood. V gene TRBV2 combines with J gene TRBJ2-4; TRBD2 might be the D (6 bases). This receptor was obtained from a woman aged 40 to 50 who had recovered from COVID-19. CDR3 loop: CASSAGQGGIQYF. DNA for the CDR3: TGTGCCAGCAGTGCGGGGCAGGGAGGAATTCAGTACTTC.